Listed below are T cell receptor beta chains from one sample, sequenced in a study of blood T cells in healthy people across ages. TCRdb reprocessed the 5' RACE reads via MiXCR and lists one record per CDR3 protein. The table lists hundreds of thousands of distinct CDR3 sequences, roughly 30% of them singletons. The sequencing sample was made of blood. The source is a woman older than 75 in good health. Each CDR3 is given with its conserved first and last residue.

v_gene | CDR3aa
TRBV27 | CASSLRDRSSYEQYF
TRBV5-5 | CASSDPNGYTDTQYF
TRBV5-1 | CASSSDYRRNEQFF
TRBV2 | CASKDNTEAFF
TRBV28 | CASSGGLREQYF
TRBV20-1 | CSAPGSVETQYF
TRBV24-1 | CATSDSGYFGDQYF
TRBV5-1 | CASSSGLVSDTQYF
TRBV10-3 | CAISNAGIYEQYF
TRBV9 | CASSEGSRNTEAFF
TRBV20-1 | CSARPGTGRNIQYF
TRBV6-6 | CASSYSGTEGSNF
TRBV6-4 | CASSDSSTDTLYF
TRBV14 | CASSQMWIQYF
TRBV29-1 | CSVARGAGKVYEQYF